One and the same sample provided the 14 T cell receptor beta chains below, sequenced in a study of blood T cells in healthy people across ages. Primers used in a second PCR of roughly 6 to 11 cycles were a sample-barcoded 5' primer and a J-beta primer mix. One entry per CDR3 protein, called by TCRdb with MiXCR from the 5' RACE reads. This sample has roughly 800,000 distinct CDR3 sequences, with 53% found just once. Sequencing used blood. These receptors originate from an elderly man in good health.

This clonotype was seen a handful of times. This sequence joins TRBV6-6 and TRBJ2-1, with a weak D call TRBD2 (7 bases). The CDR3 runs 14 residues. The germline CDR1 and CDR2 sequences are MNHNY and SVGAGI (reference sequence). The V and J ends lost 5 bases and 9 bases respectively, with 17 bases between them. The CDR3 bases are TGTGCCAGCAGTGGCCTCGGGGGGCTCGGTGAGCAGTTCTTC. Amino acid sequence: CASSGLGGLGEQFF.

This chain links TRBV9 with TRBJ2-1; TRBD1 might be the D (5 bases). The CDR3 contains 15 residues. V was cut by 4 bases and J by 7 bases, with 18 bases left in between. Looked up from germline, CDR1 is SGDLS and CDR2 is YYNGEE. The CDR3 loop reads CASSHRLQGGNEQFF. The CDR3 DNA reads TGTGCCAGCAGCCATAGGCTGCAGGGCGGTAATGAGCAGTTCTTC.

The J gene is TRBJ2-3, the V gene TRBV7-9; TRBD2 agrees at 14 bases. The germline V gene encodes CDR1 SEHNR and CDR2 FQNEAQ (reference sequence). With 1 base clipped from V and 2 bases from J, the junction kept 5 bases outside the gene matches. The CDR3 is 18 amino acids. CDR3 in DNA: TGTGCCAGCAGCTTAGAGACTAGCGGGAGGGGTGACACAGATACGCAGTATTTT. It encodes CASSLETSGRGDTDTQYF.

On this clonotype itself: A read error may account for a junction end that differs from germline. As DNA, the CDR3 is TGCAGTGCTCCCGGGACAGGGACGATGAACGCTGAAGCTTTCTTT. Its translation: CSAPGTGTMNAEAFF. V gene TRBV20-1 combines with J gene TRBJ1-1; TRBD1 aligns across 9 bases. Germline V gives CDR1 DFQATT, CDR2 SNEGSKA (reference sequence). The CDR3 extends over 15 amino acids.

This clonotype was picked up a small number of times. The gene calls are TRBV27 and TRBJ2-7; D may correspond to TRBD1 or TRBD2 (5 bases each). V was clipped by 6 bases and J by 3 bases, with 9 bases between them. The CDR3 runs to 12 residues. Germline V lookup: CDR1 MNHEY, CDR2 SMNVEV (reference sequence). The chain's CDR3 is CASRGDLYEQYF. The CDR3 DNA reads as TGTGCCAGCAGGGGGGACCTCTACGAGCAGTACTTC.

This clonotype was counted a few times. The chain has TRBV10-3 and TRBJ2-5; D uncertain. The CDR3 is 14 amino acids. CDR1 is ENHRY and CDR2 is SYGVKD in the germline V gene. Trimming shortened V by 0 bases and J by 2 bases, and 7 bases separated the two germline ends. The CDR3: CAISESGPQETQYF. DNA of the CDR3: TGTGCCATCAGTGAGTCGGGCCCGCAAGAGACCCAGTACTTC.

The rearrangement joins TRBV24-1 to TRBJ2-5; D not certain. Germline CDR1 KGHDR, CDR2 SFDVKD. Trimming left V 2 bases short and J 11 bases short, with 14 bases between. The CDR3 runs 13 residues. The CDR3 protein is CATSDSRDNEQYF. The CDR3 DNA is TGTGCCACCAGTGATTCGAGAGACAATGAGCAGTACTTC.

This clonotype was seen a few times. This chain uses TRBV4-1 with TRBJ2-5; 10 bases map to TRBD2. CDR3 length equals 16 residues. The ends lost 1 base at V and 5 bases at J; junction bases unmatched: 7. Germline CDR1 and CDR2: MGHRA and YSYEKL. CDR3 residues: CASSQGAGGPHETQYF. The CDR3 nucleotides read TGCGCCAGCAGCCAAGGAGCGGGAGGGCCCCACGAGACCCAGTACTTC.

The rearrangement uses TRBV7-3 and TRBJ2-1, with 7 bases that match TRBD1. Germline V gene data show CDR1 as SGHTA and CDR2 as FQGTGA. The CDR3 totals 15 residues. Trimming took 5 bases from V and 1 from J; bases not matched to a gene: 5. The CDR3 DNA reads as TGTGCCAGCAGCCCCGACAGGGCATCCTACAATGAGCAGTTCTTC. This sequence encodes CASSPDRASYNEQFF.

The chain joins TRBV7-9 to TRBJ2-7, with 13 nucleotides matching TRBD2. With V trimmed by 4 bases and J by 1 base, 10 bases remained unmatched. Germline V gene lookup returns CDR1 SEHNR and CDR2 FQNEAQ (reference sequence). The CDR3 is 18 amino acids. In nucleotides, the CDR3 is TGTGCCAGCAGCTCGTGGAGACTAGCGGGAGGATCGTCCTACGAGCAGTACTTC. Translating it yields CASSSWRLAGGSSYEQYF.

CDR3 loop: CASSLSASGSSYEQYF. The DNA of the CDR3 is TGTGCCAGCAGTTTATCGGCTAGCGGGAGCTCCTACGAGCAGTACTTC. The chain uses TRBV28 and TRBJ2-7; 10 nucleotides align to TRBD2. Germline values: CDR1 MDHEN, CDR2 SYDVKM. This CDR3 spans 16 amino acids. With 1 base clipped from V and 0 bases from J, the junction kept 3 bases outside the gene matches.

The gene calls are TRBV5-1 and TRBJ1-2, with D possibly being TRBD1 (6 bases). From germline, CDR1 is SGHRS and CDR2 YFSETQ. This CDR3 has 17 residues. Trimming cost V 5 bases and J 0 bases, with 20 bases left between them. The CDR3, as DNA: TGCGCCAGCAGGTCCCGGGACAAGCTAAAACCTAACTATGGCTACACCTTC. This encodes CASRSRDKLKPNYGYTF.

The chain carries TRBV15 and TRBJ2-3; no clear D gene. Between the trimmed V and J ends, which lost 3 bases and 6 bases, there was a span of 13 bases. The germline gives CDR1 LNHNV, CDR2 YYDKDF (reference sequence). CDR3 length equals 14 residues. CDR3: CATSSQLLGDTQYF. The CDR3 bases are TGTGCCACCAGCAGCCAACTCCTAGGGGATACGCAGTATTTT.

The chain links TRBV5-1 to TRBJ1-1; a possible D gene is TRBD1 (5 bases). The CDR3 loop spans 14 amino acids. The V and J ends lost 7 bases and 3 bases respectively, with 16 bases between them. From germline, CDR1 is SGHRS and CDR2 YFSETQ. CDR3 sequence reads: CASGRGSGDTEAFF. As DNA, the CDR3 is TGCGCCAGCGGTCGGGGGTCGGGGGACACTGAAGCTTTCTTT.